This T cell receptor (beta chain) was captured by sequencing in a study of identical twins. Findings and limits, study-wide: Zero-insertion findings could be partly confounded by invariant cells (MAIT and iNKT cells). Cross-sectional statistics underpinned the conclusions; the same donors were not followed.

TCRdb re-analysed the 5' RACE reads in MiXCR, keeping a single row per CDR3 protein. The sample records some 900,000 distinct CDR3 sequences, roughly an eighth being singletons. Trimming cost V 3 bases and J 4 bases, with 26 bases left between them. The CDR3 has 19 amino acids. Remarks on this clonotype: No antigen is known for it.

A further study also used this sample, focusing on yellow fever vaccine responses in identical twins.

This clonotype was obtained from a woman in her late teens or twenties in good health. Sequencing was done on a sample of PBMCs. The chain couples TRBV23-1 to TRBJ2-3, with D possibly being TRBD1 (6 bases). TRBV23-1 is an ORF, and what it does is uncertain. CDR3 protein: CASSQRYPRRQERADTQYF. CDR3 DNA sequence: TGCGCCAGCAGTCAGCGCTACCCACGACGACAGGAGAGGGCAGATACGCAGTATTTT.